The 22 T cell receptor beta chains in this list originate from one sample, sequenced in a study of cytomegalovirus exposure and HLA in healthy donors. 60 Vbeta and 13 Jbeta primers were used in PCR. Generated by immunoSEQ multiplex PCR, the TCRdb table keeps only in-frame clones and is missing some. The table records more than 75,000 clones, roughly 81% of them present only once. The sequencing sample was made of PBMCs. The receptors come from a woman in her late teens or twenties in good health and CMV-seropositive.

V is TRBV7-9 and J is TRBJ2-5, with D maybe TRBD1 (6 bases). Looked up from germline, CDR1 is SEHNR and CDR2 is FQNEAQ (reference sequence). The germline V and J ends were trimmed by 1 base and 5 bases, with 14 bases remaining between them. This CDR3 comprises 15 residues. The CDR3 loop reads CASSLGTVPVETQYF. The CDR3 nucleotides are TGTGCCAGCAGCTTAGGGACAGTCCCGGTGGAGACCCAGTACTTC.

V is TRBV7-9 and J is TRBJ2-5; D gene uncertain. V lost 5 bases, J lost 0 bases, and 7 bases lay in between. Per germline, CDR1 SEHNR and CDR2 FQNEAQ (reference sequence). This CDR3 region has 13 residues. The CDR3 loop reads CASSNRDQETQYF. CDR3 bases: TGTGCCAGCAGCAACCGGGACCAAGAGACCCAGTACTTC.

The CDR3 loop reads CASSLAQAFNQPQHF. CDR3 nucleotide sequence: TGTGCCAGCAGCTTGGCACAGGCGTTCAATCAGCCCCAGCATTTT. The chain employs TRBV5-6 and TRBJ1-5; the D gene is possibly TRBD1 (5 bases). Germline CDR1 is SGHDT and CDR2 is YYEEEE. V lost 0 bases, J lost 3 bases, and 10 bases lay in between. The CDR3 extends over 15 amino acids.

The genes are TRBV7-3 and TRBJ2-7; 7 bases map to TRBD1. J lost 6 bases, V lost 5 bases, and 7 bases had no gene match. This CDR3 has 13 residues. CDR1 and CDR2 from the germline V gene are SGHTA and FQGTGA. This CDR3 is CASSAKGGREQYF. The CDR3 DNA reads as TGTGCCAGCAGCGCAAAAGGGGGCCGCGAGCAGTACTTC.

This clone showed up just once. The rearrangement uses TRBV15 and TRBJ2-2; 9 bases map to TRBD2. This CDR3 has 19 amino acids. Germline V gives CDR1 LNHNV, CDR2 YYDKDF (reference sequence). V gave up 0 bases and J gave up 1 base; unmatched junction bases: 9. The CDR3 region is CATSREPAGGPLNTGELFF. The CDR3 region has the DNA TGTGCCACCAGCAGAGAACCGGCGGGGGGGCCCTTGAACACCGGGGAGCTGTTTTTT. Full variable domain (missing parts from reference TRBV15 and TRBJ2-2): DAMVIQNPRYQVTQFGKPVTLSCSQTLNHNVMYWYQQKSSQAPKLLFHYYDKDFNNEADTPDNFQSRRPNTSFCFLDIRSPGLGDTAMYLCATSREPAGGPLNTGELFFGEGSRLTVL.

CDR3 sequence: CASSYYASPPQSSYNEQFF. The CDR3 nucleotides read TGTGCCAGCAGTTACTACGCCTCTCCTCCCCAAAGCTCCTACAATGAGCAGTTCTTC. This chain joins TRBV7-6 and TRBJ2-1; no clear D. V lost 6 bases and J 0 bases, leaving 24 bases between the germline ends. Germline CDR1 is SGHVS and CDR2 is FNYEAQ. This CDR3 has 19 amino acids.

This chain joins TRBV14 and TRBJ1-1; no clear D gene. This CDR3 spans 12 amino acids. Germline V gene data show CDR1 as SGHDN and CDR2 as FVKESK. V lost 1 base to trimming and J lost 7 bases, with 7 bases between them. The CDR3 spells CASSQGSNEAFF. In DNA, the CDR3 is TGTGCCAGCAGCCAAGGGTCTAATGAAGCTTTCTTT.

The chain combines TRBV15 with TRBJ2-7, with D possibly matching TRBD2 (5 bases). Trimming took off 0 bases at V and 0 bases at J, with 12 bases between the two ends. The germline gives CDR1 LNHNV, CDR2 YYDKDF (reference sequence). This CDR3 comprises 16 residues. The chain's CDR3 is CATSRDRLAASYEQYF. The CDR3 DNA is TGTGCCACCAGCAGAGATAGGCTAGCAGCCTCCTACGAGCAGTACTTC.

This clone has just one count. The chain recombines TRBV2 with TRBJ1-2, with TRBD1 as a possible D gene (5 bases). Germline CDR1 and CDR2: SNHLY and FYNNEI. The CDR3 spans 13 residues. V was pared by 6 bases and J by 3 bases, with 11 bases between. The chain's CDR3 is CASRGGLDYGYTF. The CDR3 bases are TGTGCCAGCAGGGGGGGTCTCGACTATGGCTACACCTTC.

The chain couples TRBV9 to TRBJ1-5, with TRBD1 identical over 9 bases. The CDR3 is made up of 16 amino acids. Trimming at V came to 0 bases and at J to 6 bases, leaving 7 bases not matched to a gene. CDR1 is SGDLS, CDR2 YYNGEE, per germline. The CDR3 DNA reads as TGTGCCAGCAGCGTAGTGTTGGACAGGGGACGTCAGCCCCAGCATTTT. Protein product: CASSVVLDRGRQPQHF.

CDR3 protein: CAISERTGMDQPQHF. CDR3 coding DNA: TGTGCCATCAGTGAGAGGACAGGAATGGATCAGCCCCAGCATTTT. The chain has TRBV10-3 and TRBJ1-5; 7 nucleotides line up with TRBD1. There are 15 residues in the CDR3. From germline, CDR1 is ENHRY and CDR2 SYGVKD. The V gene end was trimmed by 2 bases and the J gene end by 5 bases; junction bases not matched to a gene: 6.

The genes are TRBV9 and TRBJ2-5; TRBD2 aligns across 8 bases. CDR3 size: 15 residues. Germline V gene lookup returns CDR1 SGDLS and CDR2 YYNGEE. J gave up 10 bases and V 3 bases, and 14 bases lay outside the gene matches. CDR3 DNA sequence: TGTGCCAGCAGCGCAGCAGCGGGGGTCGGATTTGACCAGTACTTC. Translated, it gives CASSAAAGVGFDQYF. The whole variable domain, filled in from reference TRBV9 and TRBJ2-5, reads DSGVTQTPKHLITATGQRVTLRCSPRSGDLSVYWYQQSLDQGLQFLIQYYNGEERAKGNILERFSAQQFPDLHSELNLSSLELGDSALYFCASSAAAGVGFDQYFGPGTRLLVL.

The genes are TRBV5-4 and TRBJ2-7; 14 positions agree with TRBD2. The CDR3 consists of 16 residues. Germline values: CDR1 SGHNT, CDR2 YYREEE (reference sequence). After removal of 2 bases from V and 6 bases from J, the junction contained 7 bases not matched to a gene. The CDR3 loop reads CASSFRLAGGPSEQYF. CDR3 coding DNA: TGTGCCAGCAGCTTCCGACTAGCGGGAGGGCCTAGCGAGCAGTACTTC.

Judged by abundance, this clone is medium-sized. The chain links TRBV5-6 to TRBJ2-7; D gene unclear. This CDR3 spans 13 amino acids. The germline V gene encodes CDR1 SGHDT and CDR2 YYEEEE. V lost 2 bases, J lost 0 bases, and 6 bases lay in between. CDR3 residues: CASSLDNSYEQYF. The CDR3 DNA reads TGTGCCAGCAGCTTAGACAACTCCTACGAGCAGTACTTC.

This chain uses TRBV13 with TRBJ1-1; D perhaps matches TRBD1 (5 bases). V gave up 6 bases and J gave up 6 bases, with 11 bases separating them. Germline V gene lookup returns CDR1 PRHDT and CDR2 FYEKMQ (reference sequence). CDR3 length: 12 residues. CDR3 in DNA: TGTGCCAGCAGTCCAGGGAAGGCTGAAGCTTTCTTT. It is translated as CASSPGKAEAFF.

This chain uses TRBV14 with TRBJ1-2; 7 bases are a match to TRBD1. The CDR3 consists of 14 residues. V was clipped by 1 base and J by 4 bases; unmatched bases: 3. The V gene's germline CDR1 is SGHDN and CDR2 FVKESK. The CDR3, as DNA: TGTGCCAGCAGCCAAGTCACAGGGGTCTATGGCTACACCTTC. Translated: CASSQVTGVYGYTF.

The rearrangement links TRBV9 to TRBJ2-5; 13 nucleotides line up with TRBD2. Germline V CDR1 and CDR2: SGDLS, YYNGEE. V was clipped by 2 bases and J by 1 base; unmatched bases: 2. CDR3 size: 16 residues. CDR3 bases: TGTGCCAGCAGCGTGGGACTAGCGGGACCCCAAGAGACCCAGTACTTC. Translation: CASSVGLAGPQETQYF.

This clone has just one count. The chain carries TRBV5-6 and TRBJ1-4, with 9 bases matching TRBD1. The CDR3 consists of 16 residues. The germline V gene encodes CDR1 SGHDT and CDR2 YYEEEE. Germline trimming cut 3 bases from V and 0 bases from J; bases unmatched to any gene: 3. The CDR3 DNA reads TGTGCCAGCAGCTGGGGGGACAGGGCAACTAATGAAAAACTGTTTTTT. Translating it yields CASSWGDRATNEKLFF. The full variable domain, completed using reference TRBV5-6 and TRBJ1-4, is DAGVTQSPTHLIKTRGQQVTLRCSPKSGHDTVSWYQQALGQGPQFIFQYYEEEERQRGNFPDRFSGHQFPNYSSELNVNALLLGDSALYLCASSWGDRATNEKLFFGSGTQLSVL.

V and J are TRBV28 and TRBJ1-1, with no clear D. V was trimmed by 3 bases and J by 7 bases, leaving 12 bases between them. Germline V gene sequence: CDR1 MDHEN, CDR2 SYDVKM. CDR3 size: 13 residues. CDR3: CASSFSGSGEAFF. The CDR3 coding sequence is TGTGCCAGCAGTTTTTCAGGTAGTGGTGAAGCTTTCTTT.

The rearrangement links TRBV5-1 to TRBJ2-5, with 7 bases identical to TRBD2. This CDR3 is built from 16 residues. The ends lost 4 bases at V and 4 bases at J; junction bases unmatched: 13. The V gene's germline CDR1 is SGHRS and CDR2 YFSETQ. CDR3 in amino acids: CASSLLGLPSGETQYF. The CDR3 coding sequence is TGCGCCAGCAGCCTGTTGGGACTACCGTCCGGAGAGACCCAGTACTTC. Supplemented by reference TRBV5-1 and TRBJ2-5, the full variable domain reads KAGVTQTPRYLIKTRGQQVTLSCSPISGHRSVSWYQQTPGQGLQFLFEYFSETQRNKGNFPGRFSGRQFSNSRSEMNVSTLELGDSALYLCASSLLGLPSGETQYFGPGTRLLVL.

Written as DNA, the CDR3 is TGTGCCAGCAGCCCACCGGGACTTTACGAGCAGTACTTC. It specifies CASSPPGLYEQYF. The chain joins TRBV7-9 to TRBJ2-5; possible D gene TRBD2, 6 bases. Gene TRBJ2-7 matches the end of the DNA better, so the J call may be wrong. This CDR3 region has 13 residues. Germline V gives CDR1 SEHNR, CDR2 FQNEAQ (reference sequence).

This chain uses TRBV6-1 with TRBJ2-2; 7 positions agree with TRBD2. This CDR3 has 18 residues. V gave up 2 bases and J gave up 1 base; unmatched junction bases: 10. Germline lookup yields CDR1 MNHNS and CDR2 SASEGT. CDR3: CASSELYFERENTGELFF. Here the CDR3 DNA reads TGTGCCAGCAGTGAATTGTACTTCGAGCGGGAGAACACCGGGGAGCTGTTTTTT.